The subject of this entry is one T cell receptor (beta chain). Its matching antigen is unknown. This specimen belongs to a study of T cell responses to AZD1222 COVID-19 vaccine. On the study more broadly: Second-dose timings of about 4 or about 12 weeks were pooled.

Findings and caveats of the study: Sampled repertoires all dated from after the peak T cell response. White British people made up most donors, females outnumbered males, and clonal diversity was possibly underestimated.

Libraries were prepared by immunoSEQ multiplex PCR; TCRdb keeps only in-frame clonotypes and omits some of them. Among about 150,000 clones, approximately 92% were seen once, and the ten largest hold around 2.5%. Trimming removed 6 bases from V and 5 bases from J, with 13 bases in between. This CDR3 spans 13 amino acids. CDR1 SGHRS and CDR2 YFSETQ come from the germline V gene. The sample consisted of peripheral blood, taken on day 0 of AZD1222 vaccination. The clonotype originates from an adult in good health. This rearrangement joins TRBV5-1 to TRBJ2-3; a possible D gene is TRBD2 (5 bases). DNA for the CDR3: TGCGCCAGCACTGGACTCATAGGAGATACGCAGTATTTT. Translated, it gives CASTGLIGDTQYF.